This T cell receptor (beta chain) was identified during a study of cytotoxic CD8 clonotypes in ibrutinib-treated CLL. Study in general: Enrolment comprised some 10 relapsed/refractory and roughly 15 treatment-naive patients; about 18 were IGHV unmutated. Samples had a mean of around 250,000 productive templates and around 90,000 productive rearrangements.

Study observations and caveats: Clonality was higher at baseline than in age-matched healthy donors and tracked circulating CD8+ T-cell counts.

In regard to this clone: Its target is unknown.

Sequencing was performed with immunoSEQ multiplex PCR; in TCRdb, only in-frame clones are kept and a portion is missing. This sample has over 70,000 clones, with roughly 80% found just once. This receptor was identified in a human donor with chronic lymphocytic leukemia. The sample consisted of PBMCs, taken after 12 months of ibrutinib treatment.

CDR3 in amino acids: CASSPQAAGGYTF. DNA of the CDR3: TGTGCCAGCAGCCCACAGGCCGCCGGGGGCTACACCTTC. The chain is built from TRBV5-5 and TRBJ1-2, with D possibly TRBD1 on 5 matching bases. The CDR3 runs to 13 residues. The germline V gene has CDR1 SGHKS and CDR2 YYEKEE (reference sequence). Trimming shortened V by 4 bases and J by 8 bases, and 15 bases separated the two germline ends.